This TCR beta chain came from a study of monozygotic twins with inflammatory bowel disease. Findings and caveats of the study: Especially with disease activity, IBD patients shared fewer clonotypes with others than healthy twins did.

Germline CDR1 is MNHNS and CDR2 is SASEGT. This CDR3 is built from 17 residues. In regard to this clonotype: The antigen is unknown.

Reprocessing the 5' RACE reads, TCRdb reports a single entry for every CDR3 protein and omits DNA. The sample has 160,000 or so distinct CDR3 sequences. Sequencing was performed on blood. J is TRBJ2-6 and V is TRBV6-1; absent DNA, TCRdb's TRBD1 call cannot be checked. The sequence was collected from a human donor with ulcerative colitis or Crohn's disease, or a healthy co-twin of an affected twin (not recorded which). Here the CDR3 reads CASTTTGGASGANVLTF.